This T cell receptor (beta chain) was identified in a study of long-term antiretroviral therapy in people with HIV (dated by TCRdb to 2021 to 2024). Study-level background: Collection of the earliest samples took place about a decade ahead of the 2015 WHO recommendation for immediate ART, at a time when ART was typically delayed until CD4 counts fell. This retrospective serial study examined whether starting ART and sustained HIV suppression were associated with changes in the composition and diversity of the TRB repertoire in peripheral blood. From 30 adults with confirmed HIV infection, the cohort provided fewer than 200 cryopreserved PBMC samples, gathered serially across a mean of about six years (range 1-12). Of the roughly 31 participants with HIV, approximately 11 were female. No cross-contamination during QIAcube processing turned up in test extractions that ran a monoclonal T-cell line alongside 33 polyclonal samples.

The immunoSEQ hsTCRB v3.0 assay was used at survey level resolution to sequence the TRB variable region. The targeted TRB sequencing depth was roughly 40,000-55,000 T-cell genomes per sample. TRB libraries were pooled and sequenced on an Illumina MiSeq using a v3 150-cycle kit. The published analysis was carried out like this. Repertoire analysis was run in R within a reproducible Nextflow workflow that covered QC, data transformation and analysis. Custom analyses were implemented in LymphoSeq2, an R package for AIRR-Seq data exploration. After excluding a few samples that yielded fewer than 5000 total TRB sequences, 150 to 200 HIV repertoires remained for analysis. Among the roughly 200 retained HIV repertoires, under 65 were collected before ART initiation and some 130 after ART initiation. Repertoires were downsampled to 5000 TRB nucleotide sequences, and summary statistics were averaged over 100 downsampling iterations. The analysis kept only TRB sequences whose CDR3 regions were at least seven amino acids long. Diversity was measured with a Shannon entropy-derived clonality score and the Gini coefficient. In the repertoire networks, any two of the top 5000 CDR3 amino acid sequences were linked whenever the two sequences differed by an edit distance of one. Antigen specificity groups and MHC restriction were predicted for TRB CDR3 amino acid sequences with GLIPH2. Known CMV, EBV, HIV or tissue antigen associations were flagged by matching CDR3 amino acid sequences against VDJdb and McPAS-TCR. Pre-ART, post-ART and control groups were compared with Wilcoxon signed-rank tests and Holm-Bonferroni correction. The table was pulled from immuneACCESS by TCRdb, which kept in-frame rearrangements only. Such tables lose some clones; where checked, under half of the loss comes from unresolved V genes, and the rest has no known cause. V, J and clone size are taken as reported in that table, and D and trimming were inferred from the DNA itself. The table for this sample lists 20,000 to 25,000 clones; over 75% of them were counted only once. The ten top clones hold about 5% of the sample.

Study-wide findings and limitations: Because PBMC availability was limited, only the TCR beta chain was sequenced, with no alpha chain pairing. Inferences about post-ART repertoire changes are limited because no data were available on ART adherence, viral resistance or therapy changes. ART initiation was associated with a significant increase in TRB diversity, but diversity stayed significantly below transplant donor controls even after long-term ART. Narrower CDR3 length ranges were observed in HIV repertoires than in controls, and an antigen-experienced repertoire with only a slight naive shift after ART was suggested by the network structure. Unsorted PBMC were profiled instead of sorted CD4+ and CD8+ T cells because pre-ART samples had limited cell numbers. The repertoire was dominated across all time points by expanded TRB clones identified before ART initiation, although this dominance was seen to fluctuate and to decrease in many PLHIV after ART. The samples span the years 2004 to 2017, and the ART regimens used may be less effective than current regimens.

Inclusion was restricted to participants for whom at least one PBMC sample before ART initiation and at least two post-ART samples were available. Treatment was received in the United States of America by all participants with HIV. Before DNA extraction, cryopreserved samples of about 0.9-11 million PBMC were thawed and then washed. At the time of the earliest PBMC sample for each participant with HIV, ages ranged from roughly 23 to 60 years. Each participant contributed PBMC samples from 1-4 timepoints before ART initiation and 2-8 timepoints after ART initiation, with a median of 7 samples. For every participant, serial HIV viral load, CD4+ T-cell count, ART history and demographic data were obtained. A Qiagen kit on a QIAcube was used to extract genomic DNA from unsorted PBMC, with samples processed in batches of 12. In the case of this clone: Which antigen it targets is not known. Relative to the germline gene, one junction end is altered; a read error may explain this.

The CDR3, cysteine through phenylalanine, is 14 amino acids long. The read is trimmed to its CDR3 DNA, 42 bases read in frame from base 1. CDR1 and CDR2 were assigned from the germline V gene (reference sequence) as SSHAT and FNYEAQ. This sequence originates from a man aged 50 to 59 with HIV. The sequence is built from TRBV7-7 and TRBJ2-5; too little of a D gene remains to name it. Sequencing was performed on unsorted PBMCs, taken 0.3 years after starting antiretroviral therapy. This receptor carries the CDR3 CASSLVTEQETQYF. The DNA sequence is as follows: TGTGCTAGCAGCTTAGTCACGGAACAAGAGACCCAGTACTTC.